Listed here are 30 T cell receptor beta chains from one sample, sequenced in a study of T cell responses to AZD1222 COVID-19 vaccine. Sequenced by immunoSEQ multiplex PCR; TCRdb stores in-frame clones only, minus some. The sample records 75,000 to 95,000 clones, about 85% being singletons. Sequenced material: peripheral blood, taken 28 days after the second AZD1222 dose. Receptor source: an adult who received the AZD1222 COVID-19 vaccine.

This clone was seen repeatedly, ten times or more. V gene TRBV7-9 combines with J gene TRBJ2-7, with 7 bases identical to TRBD1. Germline V gives CDR1 SEHNR, CDR2 FQNEAQ (reference sequence). J lost 7 bases, V lost 5 bases, and 11 bases had no gene match. The CDR3 covers 14 residues. The CDR3: CASSGTTGPLEQYF. The CDR3 DNA reads TGTGCCAGCAGCGGAACGACAGGGCCCCTTGAGCAGTACTTC.

V usage is TRBV30 and J usage is TRBJ1-2; tentatively, D is TRBD1 (5 bases). The CDR3 extends over 13 amino acids. Germline V gene sequence: CDR1 GTSNPN, CDR2 SVGIG (reference sequence). Trimming removed 6 bases at V and 1 base at J, with 12 bases between. CDR3 region: CACRLGLNYGYTF. CDR3 bases: TGTGCCTGTCGTTTGGGGCTTAACTATGGCTACACCTTC.

This clone turned up a few times. The chain recombines TRBV3-1 (or the pseudogene TRBV3-2) with TRBJ2-1; D is uncertain. V shed 2 bases and J shed 7 bases, with 12 bases lying between them. Germline-derived CDR1 and CDR2 are LGHDT and YNNKEL (reference sequence). The CDR3 is 14 amino acids. The CDR3 region has the DNA TGTGCCAGCAGCCAATTGGGGATTTCGAATGAGCAGTTCTTC. Translating it yields CASSQLGISNEQFF.

This clone was counted between two and nine times. The gene calls are TRBV28 and TRBJ1-4; no reliable D call. This CDR3 region has 15 residues. Trimming stripped 4 bases from V and 7 bases from J, with 16 bases between. The germline CDR1 and CDR2 sequences are MDHEN and SYDVKM. CDR3 DNA: TGTGCCAGCAGTTCCCCGGGCGGGTCGGCTGAAAAACTGTTTTTT. Its protein product is CASSSPGGSAEKLFF. The full variable domain, with the rest looked up from reference TRBV28 and TRBJ1-4, is DVKVTQSSRYLVKRTGEKVFLECVQDMDHENMFWYRQDPGLGLRLIYFSYDVKMKEKGDIPEGYSVSREKKERFSLILESASTNQTSMYLCASSSPGGSAEKLFFGSGTQLSVL.

V usage is TRBV19 and J usage is TRBJ2-7; 7 nucleotides match TRBD1. Germline V gene sequence: CDR1 LNHDA, CDR2 SQIVND (reference sequence). CDR3 size: 16 residues. The J segment lost 1 base and the V segment lost 1 base, leaving 7 bases of the junction unmatched. The CDR3 reads CASSIGNRGESYEQYF. DNA for the CDR3: TGTGCCAGTAGTATAGGGAACAGGGGTGAGTCCTACGAGCAGTACTTC.

The chain recombines TRBV7-3 with TRBJ2-7, with TRBD2 matching over 8 bases. CDR3 length: 14 residues. The germline gives CDR1 SGHTA, CDR2 FQGTGA. After removal of 6 bases from V and 6 bases from J, the junction contained 10 bases not matched to a gene. CDR3 coding DNA: TGTGCCAGCAGTCTCCTGACTAGCGCGACCGAGCAGTACTTC. Amino acids: CASSLLTSATEQYF.

This chain connects TRBV14 to TRBJ2-5; 12 bases are a match to TRBD2. V dropped 0 bases and J dropped 0; count of bases not matched to a gene: 5. Germline values: CDR1 SGHDN, CDR2 FVKESK. This CDR3 comprises 18 residues. The CDR3 loop reads CASSQDRLAGVYQETQYF. The CDR3 DNA is TGTGCCAGCAGCCAAGATCGACTAGCGGGGGTCTACCAAGAGACCCAGTACTTC.

The chain employs TRBV5-4 and TRBJ1-3; unclear D gene. CDR3 length: 13 amino acids. Trimming took off 0 bases at V and 8 bases at J, with 9 bases between the two ends. Germline CDR1 reads SGHNT; CDR2 reads YYREEE (reference sequence). CDR3 sequence (DNA): TGTGCCAGCAGCTTGGATAGGGTTGACACCATATATTTT. Residues: CASSLDRVDTIYF.

The V call is TRBV7-2, the J call TRBJ2-2; TRBD2 matches 16 bases. Germline CDR1 SGHTA, CDR2 FQGNSA. Trimming took 3 bases from V and 5 from J; bases not matched to a gene: 6. This CDR3 comprises 18 residues. The CDR3 region is CASSLGLAGGGRTGELFF. Written as DNA, the CDR3 is TGTGCCAGCAGCTTGGGACTAGCGGGAGGGGGTCGAACCGGGGAGCTGTTTTTT.

V gene TRBV5-1 combines with J gene TRBJ1-2; D might be TRBD1 (5 bases). The CDR3 is made up of 13 amino acids. Trimming took 0 bases from V and 8 from J, leaving 11 bases between them. CDR1 and CDR2 (germline): SGHRS, YFSETQ. The DNA of the CDR3 is TGCGCCAGCAGCTTGGTTGGGGCGGGCGGCTACACCTTC. It specifies CASSLVGAGGYTF.

This chain joins TRBV12-3 or TRBV12-4 and TRBJ2-5; D is unresolved. The CDR3 length is 13 residues. V dropped 2 bases and J dropped 1 base, with 5 bases sitting between them. The CDR3 protein is CASSLKPQETQYF. CDR3 nucleotide sequence: TGTGCCAGCAGTTTAAAGCCCCAAGAGACCCAGTACTTC.

This rearrangement joins TRBV2 to TRBJ1-1; D is perhaps TRBD1 (6 bases). Germline V CDR1 and CDR2: SNHLY, FYNNEI. CDR3 size: 17 residues. Trimming shortened V by 3 bases and J by 0 bases, and 17 bases separated the two germline ends. In DNA form, the CDR3 reads TGTGCCAGCAGTGATGACAGGATAACTGGACTGAACACTGAAGCTTTCTTT. This encodes CASSDDRITGLNTEAFF. Using reference TRBV2 and TRBJ1-1 for the parts outside the CDR3, the full variable domain is EPEVTQTPSHQVTQMGQEVILRCVPISNHLYFYWYRQILGQKVEFLVSFYNNEISEKSEIFDDQFSVERPDGSNFTLKIRSTKLEDSAMYFCASSDDRITGLNTEAFFGQGTRLTVV.

The rearrangement uses TRBV7-9 and TRBJ2-7; 7 bases are shared with TRBD1. Germline CDR1 and CDR2: SEHNR and FQNEAQ (reference sequence). The CDR3 consists of 12 residues. J gave up 6 bases and V 8 bases, and 7 bases lay outside the gene matches. The CDR3 coding sequence is TGTGCCAGCCGCGAGGGACAGTTCGAGCAGTACTTC. It codes for CASREGQFEQYF. Complete variable domain (other parts from reference TRBV7-9 and TRBJ2-7): DTGVSQNPRHKITKRGQNVTFRCDPISEHNRLYWYRQTLGQGPEFLTYFQNEAQLEKSRLLSDRFSAERPKGSFSTLEIQRTEQGDSAMYLCASREGQFEQYFGPGTRLTVT.

The chain couples TRBV4-1 to TRBJ1-4, with 7 bases identical to TRBD1. The CDR3 is made up of 13 amino acids. The V gene end was trimmed by 2 bases and the J gene end by 10 bases; junction bases not matched to a gene: 4. The germline V gene encodes CDR1 MGHRA and CDR2 YSYEKL. CDR3 protein: CASSQLTGVKLFF. The CDR3 DNA reads as TGCGCCAGCAGCCAATTAACAGGGGTAAAACTGTTTTTT.

The chain has TRBV29-1 and TRBJ2-3; D possibly uses TRBD1 or TRBD2 (5 bases each). V lost 2 bases and J 8 bases, leaving 14 bases between the germline ends. The CDR3 contains 13 residues. CDR1 and CDR2 from the germline V gene are SQVTM and ANQGSEA. Here the CDR3 DNA reads TGCAGCGTTGAAACAGGTTTCCGGGGTACGCAGTATTTT. This sequence encodes CSVETGFRGTQYF.

This chain links TRBV6-4 with TRBJ1-2; D unclear. From germline, CDR1 is MRHNA and CDR2 SNTAGT. V was clipped by 4 bases and J by 2 bases, with 11 bases between them. The CDR3 consists of 14 residues. The CDR3 DNA sequence: TGTGCCAGCAGTGTTTTCGGCGGCAACTATGGCTACACCTTC. It codes for CASSVFGGNYGYTF.

The chain uses TRBV28 and TRBJ2-7; 8 bases align to TRBD1. With 6 bases clipped from V and 5 bases from J, the junction kept 9 bases outside the gene matches. This CDR3 region has 14 residues. Germline assignment: CDR1 MDHEN and CDR2 SYDVKM. In DNA, the CDR3 is TGTGCCAGCAGACCGACAGGGGTGGGTGACGAGCAGTACTTC. Protein product: CASRPTGVGDEQYF.

J is TRBJ1-4 and V is TRBV4-3, with 7 bases identical to TRBD1. Germline V gives CDR1 LGHNA, CDR2 YSLEER. Germline trimming cut 0 bases from V and 4 bases from J; bases unmatched to any gene: 11. The CDR3 is 18 amino acids. DNA of the CDR3: TGCGCCAGCAGCCAAGAGTTCAGAAAGGGGGCTATTAATGAAAAACTGTTTTTT. Its protein is CASSQEFRKGAINEKLFF.

CDR3 sequence (DNA): TGTGCCAGCAGCCCACCTGGCCAGCCAAGTAATTCACCCCTCCACTTT. Translation: CASSPPGQPSNSPLHF. The V gene is TRBV4-2, the J gene TRBJ1-6, with unresolved D. This CDR3 spans 16 amino acids. Germline CDR1 is LGHNA and CDR2 is YNFKEQ. Trimming removed 4 bases at V and 6 bases at J, with 16 bases between.

V gene TRBV27 combines with J gene TRBJ2-7; D ambiguous. Germline CDR1 and CDR2: MNHEY and SMNVEV (reference sequence). V was shortened by 7 bases and J by 2 bases, with 12 bases between the two germline ends. The length of the CDR3 is 13 residues. The CDR3 spells CASTSSPAYEQYF. Written as DNA, the CDR3 is TGTGCCAGCACCTCTTCTCCGGCCTACGAGCAGTACTTC.

This chain uses TRBV19 with TRBJ2-1; TRBD1 might be the D (5 bases). CDR3 length: 16 residues. CDR1 and CDR2 (germline): LNHDA, SQIVND (reference sequence). V was clipped by 0 bases and J by 5 bases, with 14 bases between them. As DNA, the CDR3 is TGTGCCAGTAGTATAGATCGTAGAAGACAGAACAATGAGCAGTTCTTC. This encodes CASSIDRRRQNNEQFF.

This CDR3 reads CATSDSVTNTGELFF. The CDR3 nucleotides are TGTGCCACCAGTGATTCAGTGACCAACACCGGGGAGCTGTTTTTT. The rearrangement joins TRBV24-1 to TRBJ2-2; D not resolved. The germline V gene has CDR1 KGHDR and CDR2 SFDVKD. The CDR3 loop spans 15 amino acids. Deletions cut 2 bases from V and 2 bases from J, with 8 bases between.

This clone was counted only a few times. The chain carries TRBV13 and TRBJ2-1; TRBD2 aligns across 15 bases. V gave up 4 bases and J gave up 6 bases; unmatched junction bases: 13. CDR1 is PRHDT, CDR2 FYEKMQ, per germline (reference sequence). CDR3 size: 19 residues. The CDR3 loop is CASSSTPGLAGGNPNEQFF. CDR3 coding DNA: TGTGCCAGCAGCTCCACCCCAGGACTAGCGGGGGGGAACCCCAATGAGCAGTTCTTC.

The chain links TRBV7-9 to TRBJ2-1; the D gene is possibly TRBD1 (5 bases). The CDR3 has 14 amino acids. CDR1 and CDR2 (germline): SEHNR, FQNEAQ (reference sequence). V lost 0 bases to trimming and J lost 5 bases, with 8 bases between them. The CDR3 bases are TGTGCCAGCAGCTTAGCGACAGCCGACAATGAGCAGTTCTTC. It specifies CASSLATADNEQFF.

This sequence joins TRBV24-1 and TRBJ2-3; 9 bases agree with TRBD2. The germline V gene encodes CDR1 KGHDR and CDR2 SFDVKD. This CDR3 is 19 amino acids long. The trim removed 3 bases at V and 11 bases at J, leaving 23 bases unmatched. The CDR3 spells CATSDDLGLAISSPSGQYF. DNA of the CDR3: TGTGCCACCAGTGATGATCTTGGACTAGCGATATCGTCCCCGTCGGGGCAGTATTTT.

In this sample, this clone turned up a few times. The rearrangement joins TRBV5-6 to TRBJ2-3; tentatively, D is TRBD2 (6 bases). CDR1 is SGHDT and CDR2 is YYEEEE in the germline V gene. The CDR3 length is 15 residues. The V end lost 3 bases, the J end lost 2 bases, and 13 bases lay between the germline ends. CDR3 residues: CASSSVGTSTDTQYF. DNA for the CDR3: TGTGCCAGCAGCTCGGTAGGGACTTCCACAGATACGCAGTATTTT. Supplemented by reference TRBV5-6 and TRBJ2-3, the full variable domain reads DAGVTQSPTHLIKTRGQQVTLRCSPKSGHDTVSWYQQALGQGPQFIFQYYEEEERQRGNFPDRFSGHQFPNYSSELNVNALLLGDSALYLCASSSVGTSTDTQYFGPGTRLTVL.

DNA of the CDR3: TGTGCCAGCAGTTTGAGGGGGGCCTTCACAGATACGCAGTATTTT. It is translated as CASSLRGAFTDTQYF. The chain joins TRBV2 to TRBJ2-3; D might be TRBD1 or TRBD2, each matching 6 bases. The germline V gene has CDR1 SNHLY and CDR2 FYNNEI. The CDR3 has 15 amino acids. The V end lost 5 bases, the J end lost 2 bases, and 14 bases lay between the germline ends.

The rearrangement joins TRBV28 to TRBJ2-7, with D hard to call. Trimming cost V 0 bases and J 0 bases, with 12 bases left between them. The V gene's germline CDR1 is MDHEN and CDR2 SYDVKM. CDR3 length: 16 residues. CDR3 coding DNA: TGTGCCAGCAGTTTATGGGGCAGGCTCCTCTCCTACGAGCAGTACTTC. Its translation is CASSLWGRLLSYEQYF.

Written as DNA, the CDR3 is TGTGCCAGCAGCTTAAGGGGCCTAGCGGGGGCCCAAGAGACCCAGTACTTC. It is translated as CASSLRGLAGAQETQYF. This sequence joins TRBV7-9 and TRBJ2-5; 10 nucleotides agree with TRBD2. The CDR3 contains 17 residues. The V gene end was trimmed by 2 bases and the J gene end by 1 base; junction bases not matched to a gene: 7. Looked up from germline, CDR1 is SEHNR and CDR2 is FQNEAQ (reference sequence). The full variable domain, with the rest looked up from reference TRBV7-9 and TRBJ2-5, is DTGVSQNPRHKITKRGQNVTFRCDPISEHNRLYWYRQTLGQGPEFLTYFQNEAQLEKSRLLSDRFSAERPKGSFSTLEIQRTEQGDSAMYLCASSLRGLAGAQETQYFGPGTRLLVL.

J is TRBJ2-7 and V is TRBV28; no clear D gene. The CDR3 is 10 residues long. Germline-derived CDR1 and CDR2 are MDHEN and SYDVKM. V lost 3 bases, J lost 6 bases, and 3 bases lay in between. The CDR3 protein is CASSFVEQYF. The CDR3 coding sequence is TGTGCCAGCAGTTTCGTCGAGCAGTACTTC. Full variable domain (rest looked up from reference TRBV28 and TRBJ2-7): DVKVTQSSRYLVKRTGEKVFLECVQDMDHENMFWYRQDPGLGLRLIYFSYDVKMKEKGDIPEGYSVSREKKERFSLILESASTNQTSMYLCASSFVEQYFGPGTRLTVT.